This T cell receptor beta chain was documented in a study of CD8+ T cells in alopecia areata. Study details: Among treated patients, oral tofacitinib was administered at 5 to 10 mg twice daily. After 6 to 18 months of tofacitinib, follow-up continued 6 months off drug.

Study-wide results and caveats: A great number of expanded lesional clones endured in scalp and blood during tofacitinib.

Germline CDR1 is SQVTM and CDR2 is ANQGSEA. The CDR3 covers 12 residues. V lost 8 bases and J lost 0, with 10 bases in between. Specified treatment: oral pan-JAK inhibitor, 5-10 mg twice daily. Lesional scalp punch biopsies and peripheral blood came from alopecia areata patients. cDNA serving as the sequencing template came from extracted, reverse transcribed RNA. TCRdb's copy holds only in-frame clones and misses some; the assay was immunoSEQ multiplex PCR. Among approximately 190,000 clones listed, 58% were seen once. Worth noting for this clone: Its antigen is currently unknown.

The sequencing here drew on CD4+ T cells sorted from blood, taken at week 24, from a patient treated with tofacitinib. The receptor was isolated from a human donor with alopecia areata. The chain recombines TRBV29-1 with TRBJ1-1; unclear D gene. The CDR3 DNA is TGCAGCACGGGTACGATGAACACTGAAGCTTTCTTT. Its protein is CSTGTMNTEAFF.